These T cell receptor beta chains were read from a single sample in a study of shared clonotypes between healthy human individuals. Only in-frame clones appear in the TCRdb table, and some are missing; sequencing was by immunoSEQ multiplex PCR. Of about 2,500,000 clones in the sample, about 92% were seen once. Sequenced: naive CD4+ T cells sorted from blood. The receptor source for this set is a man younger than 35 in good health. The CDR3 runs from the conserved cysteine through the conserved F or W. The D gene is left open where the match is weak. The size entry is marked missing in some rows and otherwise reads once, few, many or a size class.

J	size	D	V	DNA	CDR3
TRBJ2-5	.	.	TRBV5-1	TGCGCCAGCAGCCTGAGAGGGGGTTGGGAGACCCAGTACTTC	CASSLRGGWETQYF
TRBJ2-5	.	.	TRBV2	TGTGCCAGCGATTGGGGATTGGGGACCCAGTACTTC	CASDWGLGTQYF
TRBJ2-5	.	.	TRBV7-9	TGTGCCAGCAGCACCCGGGGAGAGGAAGAGACCCAGTACTTC	CASSTRGEEETQYF
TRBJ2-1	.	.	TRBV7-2	TGTGCCAGCAGCTTTTTGAATGAGCAGTTCTTC	CASSFLNEQFF
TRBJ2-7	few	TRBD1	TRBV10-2	TGCGCCAGCAGTGAAGGGGACAGGGGGCCAGCGGCCCTCTCCTACGAGCAGTACTTC	CASSEGDRGPAALSYEQYF
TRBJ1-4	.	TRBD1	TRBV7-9	TGTGCCAGCAGCTTAAGCGGACAGGGCCGCTATGAAAAACTGTTTTTT	CASSLSGQGRYEKLFF
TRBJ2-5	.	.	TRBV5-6	TGTGCCAGCAGCTTTGGGGCCGAAGAGACCCAGTACTTC	CASSFGAEETQYF
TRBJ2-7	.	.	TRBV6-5	TGTGCCAGCAGGTGGGGCCCGGGGGCGGCCGAGCAGTACTTC	CASRWGPGAAEQYF
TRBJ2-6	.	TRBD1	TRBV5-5	TGTGCCAGCAGCTGGGGGGACAGGGGATCCGGGGCCAACGTCCTGACTTTC	CASSWGDRGSGANVLTF
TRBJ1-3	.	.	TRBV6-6	TGTGCCAGCAGCCTAGGGAACTCTGGAAACACCATATATTTT	CASSLGNSGNTIYF
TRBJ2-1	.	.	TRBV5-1	TGCGCCAGCAGCTTAGACACACGTGGCACTGAGCAGTTCTTC	CASSLDTRGTEQFF
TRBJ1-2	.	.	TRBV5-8	TGTGCCAGCAGCTTTGGAAGGGACTTAGGCTACACCTTC	CASSFGRDLGYTF
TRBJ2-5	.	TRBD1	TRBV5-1	TGCGCCAGCAGCCCGTACCCCGGACAGGGGGAGACCCAGTACTTC	CASSPYPGQGETQYF
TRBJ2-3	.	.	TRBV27	TGTGCCAGCAGTCGTGGACGGCCGACAGATACGCAGTATTTT	CASSRGRPTDTQYF
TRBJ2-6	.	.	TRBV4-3	TGCGCCAGCAGCCAGCAGGACTCTGGGGCCAACGTCCTGACTTTC	CASSQQDSGANVLTF
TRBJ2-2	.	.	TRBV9	TGTGCCAGCAGCCCCAGTTGGGGGCTAGCGGACACCGGGGAGCTGTTTTTT	CASSPSWGLADTGELFF
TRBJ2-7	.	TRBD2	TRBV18	TGTGCCAGCTCACCAGGAGCGGGGGCCTACGAGCAGTACTTC	CASSPGAGAYEQYF
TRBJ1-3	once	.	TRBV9	TGTGCCAGCAGCGTAGAGGCGAGCGGGTGGGTAGGTGGAAACACCATATATTTT	CASSVEASGWVGGNTIYF
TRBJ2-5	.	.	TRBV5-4	TGTGCCAGCAGCTCAGGGACCCTGGAGGCGGAGACCCAGTACTTC	CASSSGTLEAETQYF
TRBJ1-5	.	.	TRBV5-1	TGCGCCAGCAGCTTGGCGGGGGTTGGGAATCAGCCCCAGCATTTT	CASSLAGVGNQPQHF
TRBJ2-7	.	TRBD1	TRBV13	TGTGCCAGCAGTCGGACAGGGGACAAGCAGTACTTC	CASSRTGDKQYF
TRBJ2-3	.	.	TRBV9	TGTGCCAGCAGCGGCCCCGGGCCCTTGAAGATCACAGATACGCAGTATTTT	CASSGPGPLKITDTQYF
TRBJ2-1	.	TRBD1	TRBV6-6	TGTGCCAGCACCAAAAGGGGGACAGGGGACTATGAGCAGTTCTTC	CASTKRGTGDYEQFF
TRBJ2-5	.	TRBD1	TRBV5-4	TGTGCCAGCAGCTTGGGCGGGACAGGGCGGGAGACCCAGTACTTC	CASSLGGTGRETQYF
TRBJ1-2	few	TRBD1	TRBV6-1	TGTGCCAGCAGAGGGGACAGGGTGGGTGGCTACACCTTC	CASRGDRVGGYTF
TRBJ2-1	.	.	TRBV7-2	TGTGCCACCAATAATGGGGTACCCTACAATGAGCAGTTCTTC	CATNNGVPYNEQFF
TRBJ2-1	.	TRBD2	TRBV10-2	TGCGCCAGCGGGACTAGCGGGGGGGCCTGGGGTGAGCAGTTCTTC	CASGTSGGAWGEQFF
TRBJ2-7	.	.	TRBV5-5	TGTGCCAGCAGCTTGTTTGCGGGTGACTCCTACGAGCAGTACTTC	CASSLFAGDSYEQYF
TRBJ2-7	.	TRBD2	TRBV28	TGTGCCAGCAACTCAGGGGACCCATGGACTAGCGGTGTCCCTGACGAGCAGTACTTC	CASNSGDPWTSGVPDEQYF
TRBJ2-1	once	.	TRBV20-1	TGCAGTGCCGGTCGGGACTATGAGCAGTTCTTC	CSAGRDYEQFF
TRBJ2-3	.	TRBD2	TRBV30	TGTGCCTGGAGTAATGTTCGAACTAGCGGGATCACAGATACGCAGTATTTT	CAWSNVRTSGITDTQYF
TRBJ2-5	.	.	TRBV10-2	TGCGCCAGCAGTGAGGGCGGGAACCAAGAGACCCAGTACTTC	CASSEGGNQETQYF
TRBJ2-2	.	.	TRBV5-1	TGCGCCAGCAGCTTGGACGTCAGCGTAAGAGGGGAGCTGTTTTTT	CASSLDVSVRGELFF